The T cell receptor (beta chain) described here comes from a study of T cells after yellow fever vaccination. The study made its TCR cDNA through 5'RACE template switching. That step introduced a universal primer site along with UMIs. TCRdb fed the 5' RACE reads into MiXCR, producing one record per CDR3 protein. This sample has some 220,000 distinct CDR3 sequences, with 3.2% found just once. V dropped 6 bases and J dropped 6; count of bases not matched to a gene: 10. The length of the CDR3 is 15 residues. Germline loops: CDR1 MNHEY, CDR2 SMNVEV (reference sequence). This clonotype was observed a few times.

The origin of this receptor is a young man who received the YFV17D yellow fever vaccine. The sequences come from CD4+ T cells sorted from PBMCs, collected 10 days after the yellow fever booster vaccination. This chain connects TRBV27 to TRBJ1-5, with 8 bases lining up with TRBD1. DNA of the CDR3: TGTGCCAGCAGACTCGGACAGGGTTCGGGTCAGCCCCAGCATTTT. Its translation is CASRLGQGSGQPQHF.